A single sample is the source of the 9 T cell receptor beta chains below, sequenced in a study of shared clonotypes between healthy human individuals. TCRdb's table, derived via immunoSEQ multiplex PCR, lists solely in-frame clones and lacks some. Found here are about 2.2 million clones, approximately 94% of them singletons; the top ten hold about 1.5%. CD45RO-negative, CCR7-positively selected cells formed the naive CD8 fraction, excluding terminally differentiated effector memory CD45RA+ cells. Sample: naive CD8+ T cells from PBMCs. Receptor source: a man aged 18 to 35 in good health. Some clones in this sample may be carry-over from other donors' samples.

The V gene is TRBV7-2, the J gene TRBJ2-7; D might be TRBD2 (6 bases). The CDR3 runs to 14 residues. CDR1 SGHTA and CDR2 FQGNSA come from the germline V gene. Trimming removed 4 bases at V and 0 bases at J, with 10 bases between. The CDR3 nucleotides read TGTGCCAGCAGCTACCTAGCGAGCTCCTACGAGCAGTACTTC. It is translated as CASSYLASSYEQYF. The whole variable domain, filled in from reference TRBV7-2 and TRBJ2-7, reads GAGVSQSPSNKVTEKGKDVELRCDPISGHTALYWYRQSLGQGLEFLIYFQGNSAPDKSGLPSDRFSAERTGGSVSTLTIQRTQQEDSAVYLCASSYLASSYEQYFGPGTRLTVT.

The V gene is TRBV6-1, the J gene TRBJ1-3, with a possible D match to TRBD1 (5 bases). CDR1 is MNHNS, CDR2 SASEGT, per germline. V was shortened by 7 bases and J by 0 bases, with 10 bases between the two germline ends. CDR3 length: 14 residues. CDR3 nucleotide sequence: TGTGCCAGCACACAGGTTTACTCTGGAAACACCATATATTTT. This codes for CASTQVYSGNTIYF.

This sequence joins TRBV9 and TRBJ2-3; D perhaps matches TRBD1 (5 bases). The germline V and J ends were trimmed by 4 bases and 0 bases, with 15 bases remaining between them. This CDR3 has 16 amino acids. The germline gives CDR1 SGDLS, CDR2 YYNGEE. CDR3: CASSQRGRYSTDTQYF. The CDR3 DNA sequence: TGTGCCAGCAGCCAAAGGGGCCGGTATAGCACAGATACGCAGTATTTT.

The chain is built from TRBV7-8 and TRBJ2-7; tentative D call: TRBD2 (5 bases). Trimming removed 1 base from V and 0 bases from J, with 13 bases in between. CDR3 length equals 16 residues. The germline gives CDR1 SGHVS, CDR2 FQNEAQ. The CDR3 region is CASSLVVGDSSYEQYF. The CDR3 DNA reads TGTGCCAGCAGCTTAGTAGTCGGGGATAGCTCCTACGAGCAGTACTTC.

V gene TRBV5-4 combines with J gene TRBJ1-2; 7 bases align to TRBD1. Per germline, CDR1 SGHNT and CDR2 YYREEE (reference sequence). V lost 3 bases to trimming and J lost 4 bases; unmatched junction nucleotides: 6. The CDR3 runs 14 residues. The CDR3 is CASSSRDSAYGYTF. The CDR3 DNA reads TGTGCCAGCAGCTCCCGGGACAGCGCCTATGGCTACACCTTC.

The chain is built from TRBV25-1 and TRBJ1-5, with 7 bases fitting TRBD1. After removal of 2 bases from V and 11 bases from J, the junction contained 9 bases not matched to a gene. Germline V CDR1 and CDR2: MGHDK, SYGVNS. The CDR3 runs 14 residues. The CDR3 loop is CASSERGQVMAQHF. CDR3 nucleotide sequence: TGTGCCAGCAGTGAAAGGGGGCAGGTAATGGCCCAGCATTTT. Based on the CDR3 plus reference TRBV25-1 and TRBJ1-5, the full variable domain is EADIYQTPRYLVIGTGKKITLECSQTMGHDKMYWYQQDPGMELHLIHYSYGVNSTEKGDLSSESTVSRIRTEHFPLTLESARPSHTSQYLCASSERGQVMAQHFGDGTRLSIL.

J is TRBJ2-1 and V is TRBV5-1; D is unclear. Germline V gene data show CDR1 as SGHRS and CDR2 as YFSETQ. V lost 2 bases, J lost 5 bases, and 2 bases lay in between. The CDR3 sequence is 11 residues long. Here the CDR3 reads CASSFDNEQFF. CDR3 DNA sequence: TGCGCCAGCAGCTTCGACAATGAGCAGTTCTTC.

This rearrangement joins TRBV7-8 to TRBJ2-3, with D possibly TRBD1 on 6 matching bases. The V and J ends lost 4 bases and 0 bases respectively, with 11 bases between them. Germline loops: CDR1 SGHVS, CDR2 FQNEAQ. This CDR3 has 15 amino acids. The CDR3 loop is CASSYSRGSTDTQYF. In DNA form, the CDR3 reads TGTGCCAGCAGCTATAGTAGGGGGAGCACAGATACGCAGTATTTT.

V usage is TRBV19 and J usage is TRBJ1-5; D is undetermined. V shed 5 bases and J shed 9 bases, with 14 bases lying between them. The CDR3 is 13 amino acids. The V gene's germline CDR1 is LNHDA and CDR2 SQIVND (reference sequence). The CDR3 loop reads CASSEGIMGPQHF. CDR3 in DNA: TGTGCCAGTAGTGAGGGTATCATGGGGCCCCAGCATTTT.